The clone carrying this T cell receptor (beta chain) has only one observation. Its antigen is not identified. The table came from immunoSEQ multiplex PCR; TCRdb's copy has only in-frame clones and leaves some out. The table has a few hundred thousand clones, 88% seen once. The data were obtained in a study of cytomegalovirus exposure and HLA in healthy donors. Study outcomes and limitations: There were fewer than 200 TCR beta chains listed as cytomegalovirus-associated.

The V gene lost 5 bases and the J gene lost 2 bases, with 17 bases spanning the gap. Germline lookup yields CDR1 SGHTS and CDR2 YDEGEE. This CDR3 is 15 amino acids long. The sequence derives from a woman aged 18-29 years in good health and CMV-seronegative. The rearrangement links TRBV5-8 to TRBJ2-7; D might be TRBD1 (5 bases). The sample taken for sequencing was PBMCs. In DNA form, the CDR3 reads TGTGCCAGCAGTTCCAACACAGGAGCCGCCTACGAGCAGTACTTC. Protein sequence: CASSSNTGAAYEQYF.